Below, one T cell receptor (beta chain) is given with its context. The antigen remains unidentified. This entry belongs to a study of radiotherapy plus CTLA-4 blockade in lung cancer. Study-wide background: Objective responses emerged in around 18% of patients, and around 30% attained disease control. Study results and limitations: Some TCR clones had been derived from tumors. These clones expanded in peripheral blood after radiotherapy plus ipilimumab. The best prediction of response reportedly came from early blood T cell clone dynamics, with interferon-beta.

The method was immunoSEQ multiplex PCR; TCRdb's version includes in-frame clones alone and lacks a portion of them. The data contain about 73,000 clones, around 87% of them seen just once; the ten biggest clones take up 35% to 50%. Focal radiation plus CTLA-4 blockade with ipilimumab was administered to patients who had chemo-refractory metastatic non-small-cell lung cancer. The length of the CDR3 is 14 residues. The V end lost 9 bases, the J end lost 7 bases, and 18 bases lay between the germline ends. Germline-derived CDR1 and CDR2 are MNHNY and SVGAGI (reference sequence). Sample: peripheral blood, taken from a patient treated with radiotherapy plus ipilimumab. The gene calls are TRBV6-6 and TRBJ1-4; D may be TRBD1 (6 bases). This TCR was sampled from a human donor with non-small cell lung cancer that progressed on radiotherapy plus ipilimumab. CDR3 in amino acids: CASRRGGRLEKLFF. The CDR3 bases are TGTGCCAGTCGACGCGGGGGCCGGCTTGAAAAACTGTTTTTT.